This entry lists 9 T cell receptor beta chains sequenced from one sample in a study of TIL therapy for anti-PD-1-resistant metastatic lung cancer. This was the immunoSEQ v3 assay. Only in-frame clones appear in the TCRdb table, and some are missing; sequencing was by immunoSEQ multiplex PCR. The sample carries roughly 92,000 clones, less than 70% recorded once. As for time point: pre-treatment sample, taken before nivolumab and TIL therapy. Tumor tissue came from excised metastases, mostly pleural nodules or supraclavicular lymph nodes. Sequencing used tumor tissue, obtained at baseline. All receptors derive from a person aged 25-79 years with non-small cell lung cancer.

This clone was counted a few times. CDR3 DNA: TGTGCCAGCAGTTACTCTGGCTCTGGGGCCAACGTCCTGACTTTC. Protein sequence: CASSYSGSGANVLTF. This chain connects TRBV6-2 or TRBV6-3 to TRBJ2-6; D uncertain. The length of the CDR3 is 15 residues. Trimming pared 0 bases from V and 0 bases from J, leaving 3 bases between. Germline values: CDR1 MNHEY, CDR2 SVGEGT.

The rearrangement uses TRBV4-2 and TRBJ2-7; TRBD2 might be the D (6 bases). In germline, CDR1 is LGHNA, CDR2 YNFKEQ. This CDR3 region has 14 residues. V dropped 0 bases and J dropped 3 bases, with 9 bases sitting between them. The DNA for the CDR3 is TGTGCCAGCAGCCAAGACAGGGACTTCTACGAGCAGTACTTC. This codes for CASSQDRDFYEQYF.

This clone was detected only once. The gene calls are TRBV4-2 and TRBJ2-3; TRBD2 aligns across 8 bases. V trimming: 0 bases; J trimming: 5 bases; junction bases outside the gene matches: 13. The CDR3 contains 18 residues. The germline V gene encodes CDR1 LGHNA and CDR2 YNFKEQ. In nucleotides, the CDR3 is TGTGCCAGCAGCCAAGAAGTGGGGGTAGCGGGAACGGTAGATACGCAGTATTTT. Amino acid sequence: CASSQEVGVAGTVDTQYF.

This chain joins TRBV11-3 and TRBJ2-3; TRBD1 matches 9 bases. From germline, CDR1 is SGHNT and CDR2 YENEEA. CDR3 length: 14 residues. The trim removed 5 bases at V and 4 bases at J, leaving 4 bases unmatched. The CDR3 DNA reads as TGTGCCAGCAGCATTGGACAGGGGTCAGATACGCAGTATTTT. This translates into CASSIGQGSDTQYF.

V and J are TRBV19 and TRBJ1-6; D unclear. Germline V lookup: CDR1 LNHDA, CDR2 SQIVND (reference sequence). V lost 7 bases and J 8 bases, leaving 21 bases between the germline ends. This CDR3 comprises 16 residues. The CDR3 coding sequence is TGTGCCAGTACCACCAAAATGGGAGCAGTGTATTCACCCCTCCACTTT. It translates to CASTTKMGAVYSPLHF.

The V call is TRBV2, the J call TRBJ2-5, with D perhaps TRBD2 (5 bases). V was trimmed by 5 bases and J by 4 bases, leaving 14 bases between them. The CDR3 length is 14 residues. The germline gives CDR1 SNHLY, CDR2 FYNNEI. The CDR3 DNA is TGTGCCAGCAGTAACGGACTTAGGGCAGAGACCCAGTACTTC. Residues: CASSNGLRAETQYF.

The chain is built from TRBV4-1 and TRBJ1-4, with TRBD1 matching over 7 bases. The ends lost 5 bases at V and 0 bases at J; junction bases unmatched: 3. The CDR3 has 15 residues. Looked up from germline, CDR1 is MGHRA and CDR2 is YSYEKL. The CDR3 nucleotides are TGCGCCAGCAGCAGGGACAGTGCAACTAATGAAAAACTGTTTTTT. Protein: CASSRDSATNEKLFF.

The chain employs TRBV24-1 and TRBJ2-5, with 9 bases lining up with TRBD1. CDR1 and CDR2 from the germline V gene are KGHDR and SFDVKD. The CDR3 is 17 amino acids. With V trimmed by 5 bases and J by 3 bases, 12 bases remained unmatched. The CDR3 reads CATSGGGQGQLEETQYF. The CDR3 nucleotides read TGTGCCACCAGTGGGGGGGGACAGGGTCAACTAGAAGAGACCCAGTACTTC.

The V and J genes are TRBV27 and TRBJ1-1; 9 bases match TRBD1. From germline, CDR1 is MNHEY and CDR2 SMNVEV (reference sequence). V lost 4 bases and J lost 11; bases outside the gene matches: 11. CDR3 length equals 14 residues. CDR3 loop: CASSSPGQGHVAFF. The DNA for the CDR3 is TGTGCCAGCAGTTCCCCGGGACAGGGCCATGTCGCTTTCTTT.